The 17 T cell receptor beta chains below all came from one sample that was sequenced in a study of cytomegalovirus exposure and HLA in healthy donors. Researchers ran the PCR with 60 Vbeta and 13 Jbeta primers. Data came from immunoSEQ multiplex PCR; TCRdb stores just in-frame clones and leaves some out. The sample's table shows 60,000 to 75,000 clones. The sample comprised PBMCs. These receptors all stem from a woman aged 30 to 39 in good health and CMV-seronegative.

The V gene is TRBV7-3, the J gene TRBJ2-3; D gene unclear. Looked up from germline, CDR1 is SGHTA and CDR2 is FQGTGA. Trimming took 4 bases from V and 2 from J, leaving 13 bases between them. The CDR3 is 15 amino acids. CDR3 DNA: TGTGCCAGCAGCTCTTCCGCGCGCCCCACAGATACGCAGTATTTT. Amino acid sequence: CASSSSARPTDTQYF. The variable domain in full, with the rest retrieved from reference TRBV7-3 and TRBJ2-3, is GAGVSQTPSNKVTEKGKYVELRCDPISGHTALYWYRQSLGQGPEFLIYFQGTGAADDSGLPNDRFFAVRPEGSVSTLKIQRTERGDSAVYLCASSSSARPTDTQYFGPGTRLTVL.

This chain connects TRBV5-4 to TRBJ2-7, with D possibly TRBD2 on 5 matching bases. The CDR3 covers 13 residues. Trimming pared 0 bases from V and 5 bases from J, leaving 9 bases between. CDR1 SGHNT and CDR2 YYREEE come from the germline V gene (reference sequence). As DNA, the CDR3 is TGTGCCAGCAGCTTGGGGGGAGTTGACGAGCAGTACTTC. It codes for CASSLGGVDEQYF. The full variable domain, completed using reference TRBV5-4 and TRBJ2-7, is ETGVTQSPTHLIKTRGQQVTLRCSSQSGHNTVSWYQQALGQGPQFIFQYYREEENGRGNFPPRFSGLQFPNYSSELNVNALELDDSALYLCASSLGGVDEQYFGPGTRLTVT.

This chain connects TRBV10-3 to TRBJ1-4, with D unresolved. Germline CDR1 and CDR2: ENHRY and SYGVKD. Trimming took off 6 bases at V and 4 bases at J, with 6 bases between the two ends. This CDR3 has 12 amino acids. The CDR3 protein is CAISELNEKLFF. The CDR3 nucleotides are TGTGCCATCAGCGAGCTTAATGAAAAACTGTTTTTT.

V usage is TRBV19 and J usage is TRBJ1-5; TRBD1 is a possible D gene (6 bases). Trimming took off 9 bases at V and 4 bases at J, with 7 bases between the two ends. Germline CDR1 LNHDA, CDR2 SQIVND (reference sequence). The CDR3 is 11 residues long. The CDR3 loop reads CASQGNQPQHF. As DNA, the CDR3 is TGTGCCAGCCAGGGGAATCAGCCCCAGCATTTT.

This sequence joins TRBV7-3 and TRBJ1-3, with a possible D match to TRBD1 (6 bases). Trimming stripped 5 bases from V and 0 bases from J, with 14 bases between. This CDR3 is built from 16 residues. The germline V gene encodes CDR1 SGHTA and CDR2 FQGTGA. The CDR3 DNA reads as TGTGCCAGCAGCAAGACAGGATACAACTCTGGAAACACCATATATTTT. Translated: CASSKTGYNSGNTIYF.

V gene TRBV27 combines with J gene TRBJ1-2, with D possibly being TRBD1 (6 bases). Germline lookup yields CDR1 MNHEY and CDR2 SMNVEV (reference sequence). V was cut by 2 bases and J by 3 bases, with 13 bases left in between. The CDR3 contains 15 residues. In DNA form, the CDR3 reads TGTGCCAGCAGTTTAGCGGGGGGGGCGGACTATGGCTACACCTTC. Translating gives CASSLAGGADYGYTF.

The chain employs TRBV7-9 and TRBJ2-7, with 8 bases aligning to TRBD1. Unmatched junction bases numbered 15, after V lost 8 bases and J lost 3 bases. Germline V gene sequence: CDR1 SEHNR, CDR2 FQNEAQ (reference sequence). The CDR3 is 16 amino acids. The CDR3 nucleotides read TGTGCCAGCGGGGCGTGGGGGACAGGACCCTTCTACGAGCAGTACTTC. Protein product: CASGAWGTGPFYEQYF.

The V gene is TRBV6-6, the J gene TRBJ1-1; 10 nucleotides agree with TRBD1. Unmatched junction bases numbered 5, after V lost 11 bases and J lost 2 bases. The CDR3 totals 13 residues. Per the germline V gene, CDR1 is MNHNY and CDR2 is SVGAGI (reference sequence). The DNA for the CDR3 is TGTGCCGGCCGGGACAGGGGTAACACTGAAGCTTTCTTT. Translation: CAGRDRGNTEAFF.

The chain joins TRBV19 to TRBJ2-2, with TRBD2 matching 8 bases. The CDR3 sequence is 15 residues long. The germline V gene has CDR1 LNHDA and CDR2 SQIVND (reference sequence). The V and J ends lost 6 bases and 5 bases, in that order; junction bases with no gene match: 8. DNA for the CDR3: TGTGCCAGTAGGAGCGGACTAGCTTATACCGGGGAGCTGTTTTTT. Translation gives CASRSGLAYTGELFF.

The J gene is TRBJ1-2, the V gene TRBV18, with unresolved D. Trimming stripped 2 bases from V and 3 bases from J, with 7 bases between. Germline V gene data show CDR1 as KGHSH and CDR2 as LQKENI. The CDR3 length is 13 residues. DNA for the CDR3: TGTGCCAGCTCACCAGGAGGGTACTATGGCTACACCTTC. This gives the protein CASSPGGYYGYTF.

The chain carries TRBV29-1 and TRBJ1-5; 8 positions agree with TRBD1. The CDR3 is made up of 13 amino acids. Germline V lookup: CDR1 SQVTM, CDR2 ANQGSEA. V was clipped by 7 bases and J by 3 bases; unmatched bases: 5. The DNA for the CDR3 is TGCAGCGCGACAGGGGACAACAATCAGCCCCAGCATTTT. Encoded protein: CSATGDNNQPQHF.

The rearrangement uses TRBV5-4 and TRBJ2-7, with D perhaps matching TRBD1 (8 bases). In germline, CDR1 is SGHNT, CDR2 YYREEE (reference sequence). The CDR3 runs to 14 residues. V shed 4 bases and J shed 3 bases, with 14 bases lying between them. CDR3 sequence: CASSLYRGGYEQYF. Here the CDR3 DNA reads TGTGCCAGCAGCCTCTACAGGGGGGGCTACGAGCAGTACTTC.

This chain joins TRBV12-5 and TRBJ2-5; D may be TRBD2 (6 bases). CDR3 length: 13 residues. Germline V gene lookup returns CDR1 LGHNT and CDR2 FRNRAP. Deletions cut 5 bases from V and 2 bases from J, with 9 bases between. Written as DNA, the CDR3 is TGTGCTAGTGGTGCGGGACTGCAAGAGACCCAGTACTTC. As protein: CASGAGLQETQYF.

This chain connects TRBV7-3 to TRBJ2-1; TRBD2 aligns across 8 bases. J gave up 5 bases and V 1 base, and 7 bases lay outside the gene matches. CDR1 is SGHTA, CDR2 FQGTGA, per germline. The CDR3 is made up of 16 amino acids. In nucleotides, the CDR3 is TGTGCCAGCAGCTTAAGACGGCGGGGGGAGGACAATGAGCAGTTCTTC. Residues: CASSLRRRGEDNEQFF.

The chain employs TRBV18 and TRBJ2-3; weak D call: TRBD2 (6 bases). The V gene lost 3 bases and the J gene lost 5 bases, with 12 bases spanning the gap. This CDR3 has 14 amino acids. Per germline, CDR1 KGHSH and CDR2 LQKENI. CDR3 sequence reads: CASSPTSQEDTQYF. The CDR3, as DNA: TGTGCCAGCTCACCCACTAGCCAGGAAGATACGCAGTATTTT.

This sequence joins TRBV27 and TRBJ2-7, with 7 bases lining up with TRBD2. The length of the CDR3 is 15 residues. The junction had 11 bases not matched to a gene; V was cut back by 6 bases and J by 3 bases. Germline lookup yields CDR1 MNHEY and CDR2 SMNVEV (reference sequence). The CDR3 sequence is CASSIASGAYYEQYF. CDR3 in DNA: TGTGCCAGCAGCATTGCTAGCGGAGCTTACTACGAGCAGTACTTC.

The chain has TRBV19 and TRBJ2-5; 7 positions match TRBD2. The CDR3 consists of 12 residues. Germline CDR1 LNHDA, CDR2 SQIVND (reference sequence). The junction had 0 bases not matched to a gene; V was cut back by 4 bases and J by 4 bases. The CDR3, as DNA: TGTGCCAGTAGTAGCGGGGGAGAGACCCAGTACTTC. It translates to CASSSGGETQYF. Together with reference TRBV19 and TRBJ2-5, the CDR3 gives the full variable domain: DGGITQSPKYLFRKEGQNVTLSCEQNLNHDAMYWYRQDPGQGLRLIYYSQIVNDFQKGDIAEGYSVSREKKESFPLTVTSAQKNPTAFYLCASSSGGETQYFGPGTRLLVL.